The clone carrying this T cell receptor (beta chain) was seen many times. Its cognate antigen is unknown. Preparing the TCRbeta library involved the use of unique molecular identifiers. TCRdb reanalysed the PCR reads using MiXCR and keeps one entry per CDR3 protein. The sample lists 73,000 or so distinct CDR3 sequences, roughly 4.4% occurring once. This entry belongs to a study of T-cell reconstitution after alpha-beta-depleted transplantation in children. Study results and caveats: Several hundred expanded graft clones reportedly gave rise to the alpha-beta T cells present about two months after transplant. Several patients had high TCRbeta diversity at day 60; it came from surviving recipient T cells and thymic progenitors.

The source material was PBMCs, mostly from graft donor cells, sampled 180 days after TCRalphabeta/CD19-depleted stem cell transplant. The origin of this receptor is a boy younger than two who had a stem cell transplant for acute myeloid leukemia, so the T cells may come from the graft donor.

CDR3 bases: TGTGCCGCGTGTGGAGGTACAATTTCTGGAAACACCATATATTTT. Its translation is CAACGGTISGNTIYF. The chain recombines TRBV10-3 with TRBJ1-3; D unclear. Germline lookup yields CDR1 ENHRY and CDR2 SYGVKD. The CDR3 runs 15 residues. Between the trimmed V and J ends, which lost 11 bases and 1 base, there was a span of 18 bases.